These T cell receptor beta chains were read from a single sample in a study of Graves' ophthalmopathy and Graves' hyperthyroidism. MiXCR was run by TCRdb on the multiplex PCR reads, yielding one entry per CDR3 protein. The data show about 550,000 distinct CDR3 sequences, with roughly 40% seen just once and about 4.6% held by the top ten. The sample was peripheral blood or thyroid tissue (not recorded which). Receptors originate from an adult man with Graves' hyperthyroidism. Both conserved end residues are part of each CDR3. Each record gives: V gene, clone size, J gene, D gene, CDR3 DNA, CDR3 protein. The D gene is left open where the match is weak. A row's size may be missing; if present it is once, few, many or a size class.

V gene: TRBV12-3/TRBV12-4; clone size: -; J gene: TRBJ1-3; D gene: TRBD1; CDR3 DNA: TGTGCCAGCTCGAGGACAGGGGAAAGTGAAAACACCATATATTTT; CDR3 protein: CASSRTGESENTIYF
V gene: TRBV20-1; clone size: once; J gene: TRBJ2-6; D gene: TRBD1; CDR3 DNA: TGCAGTGCTAGCACAGGGGTCAACGTCCTGACTTTC; CDR3 protein: CSASTGVNVLTF
V gene: TRBV6-6; clone size: many; J gene: TRBJ2-5; D gene: TRBD2; CDR3 DNA: TGTGCCAGCAGTAACCGACTAGCGGGGGAAGAGACCCAGTACTTC; CDR3 protein: CASSNRLAGEETQYF
V gene: TRBV7-9; clone size: -; J gene: TRBJ2-7; D gene: -; CDR3 DNA: TGTGCCAGCAGCTTAGCGGGGCAGAACTACGAGCAGTACTTC; CDR3 protein: CASSLAGQNYEQYF
V gene: TRBV7-2; clone size: many; J gene: TRBJ2-3; D gene: -; CDR3 DNA: TGTGCCAGCAGCCTTGGTGGAGCGAATACGCAGTATTTT; CDR3 protein: CASSLGGANTQYF
V gene: TRBV24-1; clone size: -; J gene: TRBJ2-2; D gene: TRBD1; CDR3 DNA: TGTGCCACCGCCGCCGGGACAGGCCGACTGTTTTTT; CDR3 protein: CATAAGTGRLFF
V gene: TRBV2; clone size: many; J gene: TRBJ1-5; D gene: -; CDR3 DNA: TGTGCCAGCACGATCGCCGGCAATCAGCCCCAGCATTTT; CDR3 protein: CASTIAGNQPQHF
V gene: TRBV29-1; clone size: -; J gene: TRBJ1-6; D gene: TRBD1; CDR3 DNA: TGCAGCCCCGGACAGGGGAGATCACCCCTCCACTTT; CDR3 protein: CSPGQGRSPLHF
V gene: TRBV20-1; clone size: -; J gene: TRBJ1-1; D gene: TRBD1; CDR3 DNA: TGCAGTGCCAGCAGGGACAGGGGTTACACTGAAGCTTTCTTT; CDR3 protein: CSASRDRGYTEAFF
V gene: TRBV18; clone size: many; J gene: TRBJ1-1; D gene: -; CDR3 DNA: TGTGCCAGCTCACCGGAGGGTGAAGCTTTCTTT; CDR3 protein: CASSPEGEAFF
V gene: TRBV7-9; clone size: few; J gene: TRBJ2-5; D gene: -; CDR3 DNA: TGTGCCAGCAGCTTAGCTAGGCCGGCACAGGGCCAAGAGACCCAGTACTTC; CDR3 protein: CASSLARPAQGQETQYF
V gene: TRBV12-5; clone size: -; J gene: TRBJ1-2; D gene: -; CDR3 DNA: TGTGCCAGCAGTTACAAGCCACCGAAATACCATAACTATGGCTACACCTTC; CDR3 protein: CASSYKPPKYHNYGYTF
V gene: TRBV20-1; clone size: -; J gene: TRBJ1-5; D gene: -; CDR3 DNA: TGCAGTGCTTCCGGAGGGGGGGTTGGTCAGCCCCAGCATTTT; CDR3 protein: CSASGGGVGQPQHF
V gene: TRBV20-1; clone size: few; J gene: TRBJ1-2; D gene: -; CDR3 DNA: TGCAGTGCTAGGGACAGACATCCCTTTGGTTCCACCTTC; CDR3 protein: CSARDRHPFGSTF
V gene: TRBV7-9; clone size: -; J gene: TRBJ2-7; D gene: -; CDR3 DNA: TGTGCCAGCAGCTTAGGACCGGGGGACTACGAGCAGTACTTC; CDR3 protein: CASSLGPGDYEQYF
V gene: TRBV28; clone size: -; J gene: TRBJ1-4; D gene: -; CDR3 DNA: TGTGCCAGCATTCCAGGGGTCGGTGAAAAACTGTTTTTT; CDR3 protein: CASIPGVGEKLFF
V gene: TRBV20-1; clone size: few; J gene: TRBJ2-7; D gene: -; CDR3 DNA: TGCAGTGCTAGAGCTGCTATGTCCTACGAGCAGTACTTC; CDR3 protein: CSARAAMSYEQYF
V gene: TRBV7-2; clone size: many; J gene: TRBJ2-7; D gene: -; CDR3 DNA: TGTGCCAGCAGCCCCACGCCGGACGAGCAGTACTTC; CDR3 protein: CASSPTPDEQYF
V gene: TRBV2; clone size: many; J gene: TRBJ1-6; D gene: TRBD1; CDR3 DNA: TGTGCCAGCAGTGATAGGGGACAGAGTAATTCACCCCTCCACTTT; CDR3 protein: CASSDRGQSNSPLHF
V gene: TRBV10-3; clone size: few; J gene: TRBJ2-5; D gene: -; CDR3 DNA: TGTGCCATCAGTGAGAACTTAAACATTTTGGAGACCCAGTACTTC; CDR3 protein: CAISENLNILETQYF
V gene: TRBV12-3/TRBV12-4; clone size: many; J gene: TRBJ1-2; D gene: TRBD1; CDR3 DNA: TGTGCCAGCAGCGCGGCGGGACAGTACTATGGCTACACCTTC; CDR3 protein: CASSAAGQYYGYTF
V gene: TRBV7-2; clone size: -; J gene: TRBJ2-7; D gene: -; CDR3 DNA: TGTGCCAGCAGTACTGGGCCGGACGAGCAGTACTTC; CDR3 protein: CASSTGPDEQYF
V gene: TRBV29-1; clone size: -; J gene: TRBJ2-7; D gene: -; CDR3 DNA: TGCAGCGCCAGCAGCCAAGGAACCAGCGGACACTACGAGCAGTACTTC; CDR3 protein: CSASSQGTSGHYEQYF
V gene: TRBV7-2; clone size: -; J gene: TRBJ1-1; D gene: -; CDR3 DNA: TGTGCCAGCAGCTTGGTAGGCAGGAGGAACACTGAAGCTTTCTTT; CDR3 protein: CASSLVGRRNTEAFF
V gene: TRBV20-1; clone size: -; J gene: TRBJ2-5; D gene: -; CDR3 DNA: TGCAGTGCTAGAGACGGACATATCCAAGAGACCCAGTACTTC; CDR3 protein: CSARDGHIQETQYF
V gene: TRBV5-1; clone size: once; J gene: TRBJ1-2; D gene: TRBD1; CDR3 DNA: TGCGCCAGCAGTCAGGGGGCTTGGGGCTACACCTTC; CDR3 protein: CASSQGAWGYTF
V gene: TRBV7-9; clone size: few; J gene: TRBJ2-7; D gene: -; CDR3 DNA: TGTGCCAGCAGCCAGGGCTCAGGGGACGAGCAGTACTTC; CDR3 protein: CASSQGSGDEQYF
V gene: TRBV6-5; clone size: many; J gene: TRBJ1-6; D gene: TRBD1; CDR3 DNA: TGTGCCAGCAGGGGGGACAGACCTAATTCACCCCTCCACTTT; CDR3 protein: CASRGDRPNSPLHF
V gene: TRBV29-1; clone size: -; J gene: TRBJ1-4; D gene: TRBD1; CDR3 DNA: TGCAGCCTGACAGGGGGCCAGGAAAAACTGTTTTTT; CDR3 protein: CSLTGGQEKLFF
V gene: TRBV6-5; clone size: many; J gene: TRBJ2-7; D gene: TRBD1; CDR3 DNA: TGTGCCAGCAGTCACCGCGGGACAGGGCCATTGTACGAGCAGTACTTC; CDR3 protein: CASSHRGTGPLYEQYF
V gene: TRBV10-2; clone size: many; J gene: TRBJ1-3; D gene: -; CDR3 DNA: TGCGCCAGCAGTGAAGGGGGGAAAGGAAACACCATATATTTT; CDR3 protein: CASSEGGKGNTIYF
V gene: TRBV10-3; clone size: many; J gene: TRBJ1-2; D gene: TRBD1; CDR3 DNA: TGTGCCATCAGTGACCTTACCGGGACAGGGCGTGATGACTACACCTTC; CDR3 protein: CAISDLTGTGRDDYTF
V gene: TRBV6-5; clone size: many; J gene: TRBJ2-7; D gene: TRBD2; CDR3 DNA: TGTGCCAGCAGTTACCAAACAGGGACTAGCTTCCACGAGCAGTACTTC; CDR3 protein: CASSYQTGTSFHEQYF
V gene: TRBV7-9; clone size: many; J gene: TRBJ1-3; D gene: -; CDR3 DNA: TGTGCCAGCAGCTTTGAGTTTATCACTGGAAACACCATATATTTT; CDR3 protein: CASSFEFITGNTIYF
V gene: TRBV2; clone size: -; J gene: TRBJ2-1; D gene: -; CDR3 DNA: TGTGCCAGCAGTGTACGCCGAGGGGAGAGGGGTTGGAATGAGCAGTTCTTC; CDR3 protein: CASSVRRGERGWNEQFF
V gene: TRBV20-1; clone size: many; J gene: TRBJ1-1; D gene: -; CDR3 DNA: TGCAGTGCTAGCCACCCGTCTCGTCGGGGAAACACTGAAGCTTTCTTT; CDR3 protein: CSASHPSRRGNTEAFF
V gene: TRBV5-1; clone size: -; J gene: TRBJ2-5; D gene: TRBD2; CDR3 DNA: TGCGCCAGCAGCTTCGGGGGAGGGGACGAAGAGACCCAGTACTTC; CDR3 protein: CASSFGGGDEETQYF
V gene: TRBV7-9; clone size: -; J gene: TRBJ2-7; D gene: -; CDR3 DNA: TGTGCCAGCAGCCCAACCGAGCAGTACTTC; CDR3 protein: CASSPTEQYF
V gene: TRBV2; clone size: -; J gene: TRBJ1-5; D gene: TRBD1; CDR3 DNA: TGTGCCAGCAGAGTTGACAGGGCCCTCAATCAGCCCCAGCATTTT; CDR3 protein: CASRVDRALNQPQHF
V gene: TRBV7-9; clone size: once; J gene: TRBJ1-4; D gene: -; CDR3 DNA: TGTGCCAGCAGCCGCCAGGGCGATACTAATGAAAAACTGTTTTTT; CDR3 protein: CASSRQGDTNEKLFF
V gene: TRBV5-1; clone size: -; J gene: TRBJ2-5; D gene: TRBD2; CDR3 DNA: TGCGCCAGCAGCTTGGGAAGTAGCGGGGCGCAAGAGACCCAGTACTTC; CDR3 protein: CASSLGSSGAQETQYF
V gene: TRBV12-3/TRBV12-4; clone size: many; J gene: TRBJ1-1; D gene: -; CDR3 DNA: TGTGCCAGCAGTGCCTCTCGGACGGAGCGAGCTTTCTTT; CDR3 protein: CASSASRTERAFF
V gene: TRBV29-1; clone size: many; J gene: TRBJ1-6; D gene: -; CDR3 DNA: TGCAGCGTTATGGAAAAGTCGAATAATTCACCCCTCCACTTT; CDR3 protein: CSVMEKSNNSPLHF
V gene: TRBV9; clone size: few; J gene: TRBJ2-2; D gene: -; CDR3 DNA: TGTGCCAGCAGCGTAGTGGAACACACCGGGGAGCTGTTTTTT; CDR3 protein: CASSVVEHTGELFF
V gene: TRBV5-1; clone size: many; J gene: TRBJ1-1; D gene: -; CDR3 DNA: TGCGCCAGCAGCTTGGACAGCCAAGCTTTCTTT; CDR3 protein: CASSLDSQAFF
V gene: TRBV5-1; clone size: many; J gene: TRBJ2-5; D gene: TRBD2; CDR3 DNA: TGCGCCAGCAGCTACTCTAGCGGCCAAGAGACCCAGTACTTC; CDR3 protein: CASSYSSGQETQYF
V gene: TRBV19; clone size: -; J gene: TRBJ1-2; D gene: -; CDR3 DNA: TGTGCCAGTATCTCTACGCCTGCGTCAGCTAACTATGGCTACACCTTC; CDR3 protein: CASISTPASANYGYTF
V gene: TRBV10-3; clone size: many; J gene: TRBJ2-5; D gene: -; CDR3 DNA: TGTGCCATCAGTTCGACAGGAGAGACCCAGTACTTC; CDR3 protein: CAISSTGETQYF
V gene: TRBV20-1; clone size: many; J gene: TRBJ2-7; D gene: -; CDR3 DNA: TGCAGTGCTCAAGTGGGGTACGAGCAGTACTTC; CDR3 protein: CSAQVGYEQYF
V gene: TRBV12-3/TRBV12-4; clone size: -; J gene: TRBJ1-1; D gene: TRBD1; CDR3 DNA: TGTGCCAGCAGTCCGGGGACAGGGGGGAGCACTGAAGCTCTCTTT; CDR3 protein: CASSPGTGGSTEALF
V gene: TRBV19; clone size: many; J gene: TRBJ2-7; D gene: -; CDR3 DNA: TGTGCCAGTAGTATTGACAGGCGCTACGAGCAGTACTTC; CDR3 protein: CASSIDRRYEQYF
V gene: TRBV2; clone size: many; J gene: TRBJ2-7; D gene: TRBD1; CDR3 DNA: TGTGCCAGCATGGGGGCAGGGGGCTCCTACGAGCAGTACTTC; CDR3 protein: CASMGAGGSYEQYF
V gene: TRBV2; clone size: -; J gene: TRBJ1-3; D gene: -; CDR3 DNA: TGTGCCAGCAGTGAGGGGGGAGGCACCATATATTTT; CDR3 protein: CASSEGGGTIYF
V gene: TRBV29-1; clone size: -; J gene: TRBJ2-2; D gene: -; CDR3 DNA: TGCAGCGCACTACAGCCGGGACCGGACGGGGAGCTGTTTTTT; CDR3 protein: CSALQPGPDGELFF
V gene: TRBV6-6; clone size: -; J gene: TRBJ2-5; D gene: TRBD2; CDR3 DNA: TGTGCCAGCAGTTACGAGTGGCGGGAGGTCGGGGAGACCCAGTACTTC; CDR3 protein: CASSYEWREVGETQYF
V gene: TRBV6-5; clone size: few; J gene: TRBJ1-1; D gene: -; CDR3 DNA: TGTGCCAGCAGGCGCCAGGGATTAGGCACTGAAGCTTTCTTT; CDR3 protein: CASRRQGLGTEAFF
V gene: TRBV20-1; clone size: many; J gene: TRBJ1-6; D gene: -; CDR3 DNA: TGCAGTGCTAGAGCGCAGAATAATTCACCCCTCCACTTT; CDR3 protein: CSARAQNNSPLHF
V gene: TRBV28; clone size: few; J gene: TRBJ2-5; D gene: TRBD2; CDR3 DNA: TGTGCCAGCAGCTCCGGACTAGCGGGGGGGCCTCGACAAGAGACCCAGTACTTC; CDR3 protein: CASSSGLAGGPRQETQYF
V gene: TRBV25-1; clone size: many; J gene: TRBJ2-5; D gene: -; CDR3 DNA: TGTGCCAGCACAGGGGACGAGACCCAGTACTTC; CDR3 protein: CASTGDETQYF
V gene: TRBV5-8; clone size: -; J gene: TRBJ1-2; D gene: -; CDR3 DNA: TGTGCCAGCAGCTTAGGACAGCTCAGAGCCTATGGCTACACCTTC; CDR3 protein: CASSLGQLRAYGYTF